What follows are 10 T cell receptor beta chains derived from one specimen sequenced in a study of T cells after posttransplantation cyclophosphamide. Cyclophosphamide on days +3 and +4 followed busulfan-fludarabine conditioning and a marrow graft. TCRdb's copy holds only in-frame clones and misses some; the assay was immunoSEQ multiplex PCR. The data contain around 37,000 clones, about three quarters of them seen just once; the ten biggest clones take up 7.5% to 10%. Sequences were derived from CD4+ T cells sorted from blood, sampled just over 1,900 days after a stem cell transplant with posttransplant cyclophosphamide. The source is a female patient aged 40 to 55 who received an allogeneic stem cell transplant from a related donor, was CMV-positive, and had no GVHD. Some T cells could come from the graft donor.

In its sample, this clone was seen a few times. V gene TRBV6-1 combines with J gene TRBJ1-5, with TRBD1 as a possible D gene (6 bases). The CDR3 consists of 13 residues. Germline assignment: CDR1 MNHNS and CDR2 SASEGT. Trimming took 6 bases from V and 6 from J, leaving 12 bases between them. CDR3 sequence reads: CASRKGDSQPQHF. In DNA form, the CDR3 reads TGTGCCAGCAGGAAGGGGGATTCTCAGCCCCAGCATTTT.

The J gene is TRBJ2-7, the V gene TRBV11-2; maybe TRBD1 (6 bases). CDR1 and CDR2 from the germline V gene are SGHAT and FQNNGV. V lost 1 base and J 2 bases, leaving 12 bases between the germline ends. The CDR3 spans 15 residues. CDR3 in DNA: TGTGCCAGCAGCTTAGTAGAGACAGGACCCTACGAGCAGTACTTC. Residues: CASSLVETGPYEQYF.

The rearrangement links TRBV18 to TRBJ1-1; a possible D gene is TRBD1 (5 bases). The CDR3 covers 16 residues. Germline CDR1 reads KGHSH; CDR2 reads LQKENI. Trimming removed 6 bases at V and 1 base at J, with 18 bases between. The CDR3: CASSSGAAPRNTEAFF. As DNA, the CDR3 is TGTGCCAGCTCGTCTGGGGCGGCCCCTAGGAACACTGAAGCTTTCTTT.

The V and J genes are TRBV7-3 and TRBJ2-3; 9 nucleotides align to TRBD2. Germline V gene data show CDR1 as SGHTA and CDR2 as FQGTGA. The CDR3 extends over 15 amino acids. The ends lost 5 bases at V and 4 bases at J; junction bases unmatched: 7. CDR3 residues: CASSDAGGPADTQYF. CDR3 nucleotide sequence: TGTGCCAGCAGCGACGCGGGGGGGCCAGCAGATACGCAGTATTTT.

This chain links TRBV7-9 with TRBJ2-3, with D tentatively TRBD2 (7 bases). V was shortened by 5 bases and J by 5 bases, with 20 bases between the two germline ends. Per the germline V gene, CDR1 is SEHNR and CDR2 is FQNEAQ (reference sequence). The CDR3 runs 16 residues. CDR3 nucleotides: TGTGCCAGCAGCCCCCGGGATCGGGGGGCGGGAGATACGCAGTATTTT. Translation gives CASSPRDRGAGDTQYF.

This clone was seen more than once but under ten times. The rearrangement joins TRBV6-4 to TRBJ2-3, with 10 nucleotides matching TRBD1. The CDR3 covers 15 residues. CDR1 is MRHNA, CDR2 SNTAGT, per germline. V dropped 6 bases and J dropped 4; count of bases not matched to a gene: 7. CDR3 in amino acids: CASSAGTGVADTQYF. In DNA form, the CDR3 reads TGTGCCAGCAGCGCCGGGACAGGGGTGGCAGATACGCAGTATTTT.

The chain couples TRBV9 to TRBJ1-4; the match to TRBD1 covers 8 bases. The CDR3 is made up of 18 amino acids. After removal of 4 bases from V and 0 bases from J, the junction contained 11 bases not matched to a gene. Germline lookup yields CDR1 SGDLS and CDR2 YYNGEE. Here the CDR3 reads CASSRGTGASSTNEKLFF. CDR3 coding DNA: TGTGCCAGCAGCCGAGGGACAGGCGCATCTTCAACTAATGAAAAACTGTTTTTT.

The table lists this clone with a count of one. The chain carries TRBV7-6 and TRBJ2-3, with D hard to call. Trimming left V 6 bases short and J 0 bases short, with 7 bases between. The CDR3 loop spans 13 amino acids. The germline V gene has CDR1 SGHVS and CDR2 FNYEAQ. The CDR3 bases are TGTGCCAGCAGGACAACTAGCACAGATACGCAGTATTTT. Encoded protein: CASRTTSTDTQYF.

The V call is TRBV19, the J call TRBJ2-7, with D possibly matching TRBD2 (5 bases). Between the trimmed V and J ends, which lost 3 bases and 1 base, there was a span of 13 bases. The germline CDR1 and CDR2 sequences are LNHDA and SQIVND (reference sequence). CDR3 length equals 15 residues. CDR3 loop: CASSIRRSGSYEQYF. The CDR3 coding sequence is TGTGCCAGTAGTATTCGAAGGTCGGGGTCCTACGAGCAGTACTTC.

The chain couples TRBV6-5 to TRBJ2-7; TRBD2 matches 9 bases. Germline V gives CDR1 MNHEY, CDR2 SVGAGI. The trim removed 2 bases at V and 5 bases at J, leaving 10 bases unmatched. CDR3 length: 16 amino acids. The CDR3 loop is CASSYQGWRGGNEQYF. The CDR3 DNA reads TGTGCCAGCAGTTACCAGGGCTGGCGGGGGGGCAACGAGCAGTACTTC.